This TCR beta chain comes out of a study of beta chain features in type 1 diabetes. Study summary: Cells sorted and examined across all samples totaled 90 million to 120 million.

The authors reverse transcribed all of the isolated RNA, so sequencing captured expressed TCRB transcripts. Only in-frame clones appear in the TCRdb table, and some are missing; sequencing was by immunoSEQ multiplex PCR. The repertoire has 310,000 or so clones, approximately 10% of them found once; the top ten carry around 0.015%. Study-wide results and caveats: Equally in patients and controls, shorter templates might have been favored by PCR.

As regards this clone: What it binds is unknown.

Germline V gives CDR1 SGHAT, CDR2 FQNNGV. Losses at the gene ends were 4 bases for V and 4 bases for J; bases not matched to a gene: 4. The CDR3 has 14 residues. The chain recombines TRBV11-2 with TRBJ1-5; TRBD1 matches 7 bases. The receptor was derived from a woman between 25 and 40 years old in good health. Sequenced: naive CD4+ T cells from blood. CDR3 in DNA: TGTGCCAGCAGCTCCCAACAGGGGAATCAGCCCCAGCATTTT. Translation: CASSSQQGNQPQHF.